This is a list of T cell receptor beta chains from one sample in a study of T-cell reconstitution after alpha-beta-depleted transplantation in children. TCRdb used MiXCR to reprocess the PCR reads, holding one entry per CDR3 protein. The data show around 240,000 distinct CDR3 sequences, roughly 7.7% seen once. The sequences come from PBMCs, mostly from graft donor cells, collected 180 days after TCRalphabeta/CD19-depleted stem cell transplant. Receptors were obtained from a male patient aged 10 to 17 who had a stem cell transplant for acute lymphoblastic leukemia, so the T cells may come from the graft donor. Each CDR3 is given with its conserved first and last residue. A D gene is named only where the DNA matches it firmly. Where a row states a size, it is once, few, many or the class of an expanded clone; other rows omit it.

V gene	D gene	J gene	clone size	CDR3 protein	CDR3 DNA
TRBV2	-	TRBJ1-1	many	CASSAALGAAEAFF	TGTGCCAGCAGTGCCGCCCTAGGGGCCGCTGAAGCTTTCTTT
TRBV7-2	-	TRBJ2-5	many	CATSVLGETQYF	TGTGCGACCTCGGTACTGGGAGAGACCCAGTACTTC
TRBV20-1	-	TRBJ1-1	many	CSARVVGRSNTEAFF	TGCAGTGCTAGAGTTGTGGGACGGTCGAACACTGAAGCTTTCTTT
TRBV7-2	-	TRBJ2-5	many	CASSLDYQETQYF	TGTGCCAGCAGCTTAGACTACCAAGAGACCCAGTACTTC
TRBV9	-	TRBJ2-1	few	CASSVGCRQGGRNEQFF	TGTGCCAGCAGCGTAGGGTGCCGGCAGGGGGGGAGAAATGAGCAGTTCTTC
TRBV6-5	-	TRBJ2-3	many	CASSYPSVGDTQYF	TGTGCCAGCAGTTACCCATCAGTGGGAGATACGCAGTATTTT
TRBV15	-	TRBJ2-7	many	CATSEGRTASYEQYF	TGTGCCACCAGCGAGGGGAGGACTGCTTCCTACGAGCAGTACTTC
TRBV2	-	TRBJ1-5	many	CASSGQGSQPQHF	TGTGCCAGCAGTGGCCAGGGGTCTCAGCCCCAGCATTTT
TRBV5-1	-	TRBJ2-2	many	CASSLDRANGELFF	TGCGCCAGCAGCTTGGACAGGGCTAACGGGGAGCTGTTTTTT
TRBV27	-	TRBJ2-5	many	CASSLAGRYQETQYF	TGTGCCAGCAGTTTGGCGGGACGGTACCAAGAGACCCAGTACTTC
TRBV11-2	-	TRBJ1-1	many	CASSPHWGAEAFF	TGTGCCAGCAGCCCCCATTGGGGGGCGGAGGCTTTCTTT
TRBV4-1	-	TRBJ1-3	few	CASSQEETAGNTIYF	TGCGCCAGCAGCCAAGAAGAGACGGCGGGAAACACCATATATTTT
TRBV23-1	TRBD1	TRBJ2-3	-	CATSTGADTQYF	TGCGCCACTTCGACAGGGGCGGATACGCAGTATTTT
TRBV3-1	-	TRBJ2-1	-	CASSQELPSTRKEFF	TGTGCCAGCAGCCAAGAGCTCCCTTCGACCCGAAAAGAGTTCTTC
TRBV20-1	TRBD1	TRBJ2-3	many	CSARGQGRNTQYF	TGCAGTGCTAGGGGACAGGGGAGGAATACGCAGTATTTT
TRBV20-1	TRBD2	TRBJ2-1	-	CSASVPSGGAYNEQFF	TGCAGTGCTAGTGTACCTAGCGGGGGGGCCTACAATGAGCAGTTCTTC
TRBV28	-	TRBJ1-3	many	CASSFPEAGNTIYF	TGTGCCAGCAGTTTTCCGGAAGCTGGAAACACCATATATTTT
TRBV24-1	TRBD1	TRBJ2-2	many	CATRGTGLGGELFF	TGTGCCACCAGAGGGACAGGGTTGGGCGGGGAGCTGTTTTTT
TRBV4-3	-	TRBJ2-3	many	CASSQDGGAAPDTQYF	TGCGCCAGCAGCCAAGATGGGGGGGCCGCTCCAGATACGCAGTATTTT
TRBV18	-	TRBJ1-4	many	CASSPGANEKLFF	TGTGCCAGCTCACCGGGAGCTAATGAAAAACTGTTTTTT
TRBV20-1	-	TRBJ1-2	many	CSASGRGAYGYTF	TGCAGTGCTAGTGGCCGGGGGGCCTATGGCTACACCTTC
TRBV11-2	-	TRBJ2-3	many	CASSLEDLRDLWGGTDTQYF	TGTGCCAGCAGCTTAGAGGACCTCCGGGACCTATGGGGAGGCACAGATACGCAGTATTTT
TRBV14	-	TRBJ2-3	many	CASSQIDTQYF	TGTGCCAGCAGCCAGATTGATACGCAGTATTTT
TRBV4-3	-	TRBJ2-7	-	CASSPYSGSYEQYF	TGCGCCAGCAGCCCCTATTCGGGAAGCTACGAGCAGTACTTC
TRBV28	TRBD1	TRBJ2-3	few	CASTRDRGRGTQYF	TGTGCCAGCACCCGGGACAGGGGAAGGGGTACGCAGTATTTT
TRBV2	-	TRBJ2-5	many	CASSRGQTQYF	TGTGCCAGCAGCCGGGGACAGACCCAGTACTTC
TRBV28	-	TRBJ1-1	many	CASSCNTQGLTEAFF	TGTGCCAGCAGTTGCAACACACAGGGATTGACTGAAGCTTTCTTT
TRBV14	TRBD1	TRBJ2-7	many	CASSPGQGWRYEQYF	TGTGCCAGCAGCCCGGGACAGGGATGGCGCTACGAGCAGTACTTC
TRBV28	-	TRBJ2-1	many	CASSLTGYNEQFF	TGTGCCAGCAGTTTAACGGGGTACAATGAGCAGTTCTTC
TRBV24-1	TRBD1	TRBJ2-3	many	CATSDSRTGGPDTQYF	TGTGCCACCAGTGATTCCCGGACAGGGGGCCCAGATACGCAGTATTTT
TRBV27	TRBD1	TRBJ2-2	many	CASSFLPPQGAGTGELFF	TGTGCCAGCAGTTTCCTGCCCCCACAGGGGGCAGGCACCGGGGAGCTGTTTTTT